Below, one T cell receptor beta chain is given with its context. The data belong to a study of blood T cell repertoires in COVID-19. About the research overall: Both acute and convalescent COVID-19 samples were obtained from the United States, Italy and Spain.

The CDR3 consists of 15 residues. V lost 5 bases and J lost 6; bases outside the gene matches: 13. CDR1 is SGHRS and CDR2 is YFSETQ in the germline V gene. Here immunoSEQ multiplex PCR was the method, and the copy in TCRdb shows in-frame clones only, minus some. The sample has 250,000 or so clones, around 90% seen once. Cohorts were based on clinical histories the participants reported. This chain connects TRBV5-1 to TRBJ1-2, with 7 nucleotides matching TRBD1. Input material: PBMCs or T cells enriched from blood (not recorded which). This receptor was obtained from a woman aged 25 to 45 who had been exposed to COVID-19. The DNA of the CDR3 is TGCGCCAGCAGACGAGTAGGACAGGATAAAGATGGCTACACCTTC. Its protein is CASRRVGQDKDGYTF.